This T cell receptor (beta chain) comes out of a study of Tregs in tolerant kidney transplant recipients (dated 2019 in TCRdb). With regard to the full study: Transplants used related donors with nonmyeloablative bone marrow transplantation; mixed chimerism was transient in the human trials. The study applied TCRbeta sequencing to find donor-specific regulatory T cells before combined kidney and bone marrow transplantation and then followed those same cells after transplant.

For TCRbeta CDR3 sequencing, genomic DNA from the sorted cells was extracted using the QIAGEN DNeasy Blood and Tissue Kit. High-throughput TCRbeta CDR3 sequencing, including PCR amplification with bias correction and internal controls, was performed commercially through immunoSEQ. The authors' analysis ran thus. Unique productive TCRbeta sequences were defined by CDR3 nucleotide sequence when primers matched and otherwise by CDR3 amino acid sequence together with Vbeta and Jbeta genes. To correct sorting error, sequences shared between sorted populations at a frequency ratio of 2:1 or less were removed; the rest were assigned to the higher population. A sequence counted as donor-reactive if, in CFSE-low cells, the sequence had a frequency of at least 0.01% and was expanded at least 5-fold compared with unstimulated cells. Repertoire divergence was quantified by Jensen-Shannon divergence calculated from the top 100 TCRbeta sequences ranked by frequency. For samples with multiple sequencing runs, sorting error was corrected separately for each run before the runs were pooled. This is the immuneACCESS table as TCRdb keeps it, with only in-frame sequences that have V and J called. A part of the clones is gone; compared with another copy, unresolved V genes explain less than half, and the rest is unexplained. That table supplies the V and J calls and clone size; D and trimming were determined from the DNA. Recorded for this sample are approximately 98,000 clones; 90% of them occurred a single time. Approximately 0.35% of the sample belongs to the ten largest clones.

The germline V gene (reference sequence) specifies SEHNR as CDR1 and FQNEAQ as CDR2. Its CDR3 holds 14 amino acids, cysteine through phenylalanine. Here the CDR3 DNA is all that survives: 42 bases in frame from base 1. V lost 5 bases and J lost 3 bases, and the count of bases not matched to a germline gene is 6. On this clone itself: The specificity of this receptor is unknown. No per-base quality is available; no much larger clone lies one base away.

According to the study, the label for this sample's time point signals: blood sample drawn before combined kidney and bone marrow transplant. Thawed PBMCs were FACS-sorted into unstimulated Tregs (CD4+CD25+CD127-), CD4+ non-Tregs (CD4+CD25-), CD4 cells and CD8 cells. A few combined kidney and bone marrow transplant recipients from the ITN036ST trial were included as patients, and samples were available only from these trial subjects. Healthy control blood was processed by Ficoll density gradient to PBMCs and cryopreserved; patient PBMCs were collected before and after transplant. Paper-wide results and their limitations: PCR primers changed over time for some patients, so nucleotide-level comparison across those patients' samples was not possible. Expanding Tregs with activated donor B cells appeared to identify the most biologically relevant and donor-specific TCRbeta repertoire. Biological reproducibility was not examined directly, but technical replication error appeared to be minimal. In tolerant patients, the expansion of donor-specific Tregs was greater than global Treg expansion, suggesting that the expansion was antigen-driven rather than nonspecific. The study was constrained by small patient numbers, and validation of the findings is required in larger populations and under other immunosuppression protocols.

This specimen was CD4+ T cells from blood, taken before the transplant. This receptor chain uses TRBV7-9 and TRBJ2-7; the junction holds 8 bases that match TRBD1. The receptor comes from a human donor who received a combined kidney and bone marrow transplant. In nucleotide form, the sequence is TGTGCCAGCAGCGAGCGACAGGGGCACTACGAGCAGTACTTC. This gives the protein CASSERQGHYEQYF.